These 7 T cell receptor beta chains came from one sample sequenced in a study of T cells in Graves' hyperthyroidism and ophthalmopathy. Amplification yielded TCR beta CDR3 regions, with RNA transcripts as the source. A first-round RT-PCR of the TCR CDR3 used the HTBI primer set. TCRdb re-analysed the multiplex PCR reads in MiXCR, keeping a single row per CDR3 protein. The sample comprises 390,000 or so distinct CDR3 sequences, approximately 15% of which are singletons, and less than 15% rests with the top ten. Input material: blood. These receptors originate from a man aged 18-30 years with Graves' ophthalmopathy.

V is TRBV19 and J is TRBJ2-2; D remains unclear. Germline CDR1 reads LNHDA; CDR2 reads SQIVND (reference sequence). V lost 7 bases to trimming and J lost 5 bases, with 14 bases between them. The CDR3 runs 14 residues. CDR3 sequence: CASKVSALTGELFF. DNA for the CDR3: TGTGCCAGTAAGGTGTCAGCCCTAACCGGGGAGCTGTTTTTT.

This clonotype was seen a handful of times. V is TRBV9 and J is TRBJ2-1; 16 bases match TRBD2. Per the germline V gene, CDR1 is SGDLS and CDR2 is YYNGEE. The V segment lost 4 bases and the J segment 8 bases; nucleotides outside the gene matches: 12. The CDR3 spans 18 residues. The CDR3 bases are TGTGCCAGCAGCCCGGGACTAGCGGGGGGGTTTGGGGTGGATGAGCAGTTCTTC. This translates into CASSPGLAGGFGVDEQFF.

This chain uses TRBV19 with TRBJ2-2; the match to TRBD2 covers 8 bases. The CDR3 has 19 amino acids. Trimming at V came to 0 bases and at J to 2 bases, leaving 11 bases not matched to a gene. Germline CDR1 reads LNHDA; CDR2 reads SQIVND (reference sequence). The CDR3 coding sequence is TGTGCCAGTAGTATAGATTTTAGGGCTAGCGGGCGAAACACCGGGGAGCTGTTTTTT. Translation gives CASSIDFRASGRNTGELFF.

This clonotype was found a few times. The V call is TRBV20-1, the J call TRBJ2-2, with D perhaps given as TRBD1 or TRBD2 (5 bases each). V lost 2 bases, J lost 5 bases, and 9 bases lay in between. This CDR3 is built from 13 residues. The germline V gene has CDR1 DFQATT and CDR2 SNEGSKA (reference sequence). CDR3 in amino acids: CSARYWGTGELFF. CDR3 coding DNA: TGCAGTGCTAGATACTGGGGGACCGGGGAGCTGTTTTTT.

This clonotype was counted at least ten times. The chain combines TRBV27 with TRBJ2-2, with 11 nucleotides matching TRBD2. Unmatched junction bases numbered 0, after V lost 4 bases and J lost 5 bases. The CDR3 sequence is 14 residues long. CDR1 is MNHEY, CDR2 SMNVEV, per germline (reference sequence). DNA for the CDR3: TGTGCCAGCAGTTGGACTAGCGGGACCGGGGAGCTGTTTTTT. Encoded protein: CASSWTSGTGELFF.

The count of this clonotype is one. Possible read error: a much larger clone is one base away. The rearrangement links TRBV7-2 to TRBJ1-5; weak D call: TRBD1 (5 bases). This CDR3 has 16 residues. Between the trimmed V and J ends, which lost 5 bases and 6 bases, there was a span of 20 bases. Germline CDR1 is SGHTA and CDR2 is FQGNSA. In DNA, the CDR3 is TGTGCCAGCAGCCCCAGGGCCTGGGTACGGGGTCAGCCCCAGCATTTT. Translated: CASSPRAWVRGQPQHF. Supplemented by reference TRBV7-2 and TRBJ1-5, the full variable domain reads GAGVSQSPSNKVTEKGKDVELRCDPISGHTALYWYRQSLGQGLEFLIYFQGNSAPDKSGLPSDRFSAERTGGSVSTLTIQRTQQEDSAVYLCASSPRAWVRGQPQHFGDGTRLSIL.

The V and J genes are TRBV28 and TRBJ2-5, with TRBD2 matching over 7 bases. Germline CDR1 reads MDHEN; CDR2 reads SYDVKM. The V gene end was trimmed by 2 bases and the J gene end by 5 bases; junction bases not matched to a gene: 8. The CDR3 is 15 amino acids. CDR3 in DNA: TGTGCCAGCAGTTTACGGCGGGGGTTAAGGGAGACCCAGTACTTC. This gives the protein CASSLRRGLRETQYF.